This T cell receptor (beta chain) was recovered during a study of cytomegalovirus exposure and HLA in healthy donors. Study details: The 95 to 150 validation repertoires used the same platform as the approximately 700 first-cohort repertoires, a later analysis reported.

The assay was immunoSEQ multiplex PCR, and TCRdb's table has in-frame clones only and misses some. The repertoire includes around 45,000 clones, about 90% of them detected once, and 5.6% sits in the top ten. V was shortened by 5 bases and J by 3 bases, with 5 bases between the two germline ends. Per the germline V gene, CDR1 is SGHTA and CDR2 is FQGNSA. The CDR3 is 11 residues long. General study findings and limits: As confirmed in vitro, a few CMV-associated chains were specific for CMV antigens. One later analysis, an examination of the 90 to 150 validation repertoires, found that first-cohort TCR clusters tended to co-occur in them. Per published reports, the classifier diagnosed cytomegalovirus status with high specificity and sensitivity.

With respect to this clone: Its antigen is still unknown.

The receptor was derived from a man aged 18 to 29 in good health and CMV-seronegative. The chain couples TRBV7-2 to TRBJ2-7; D is uncertain. The sequenced sample consisted of PBMCs. The CDR3 here is CASSLLYEQYF. CDR3 DNA: TGTGCCAGCAGCCTCCTCTACGAGCAGTACTTC.